This T cell receptor (beta chain) was profiled in a study of T cells in localized non-small cell lung cancer. The study's findings and limits: There were a median 57 of the top 100 tumor clones appearing in adjacent lung.

Method: immunoSEQ multiplex PCR; TCRdb's copy keeps in-frame clones and lacks some. This sample yields fewer than 50,000 clones, of which approximately 80% are seen a single time; roughly 7.5% belongs to the top ten. Note on this clone: Antigen unknown.

This CDR3 contains 14 residues. Germline CDR1 SGHAT, CDR2 FQNNGV. V was shortened by 1 base and J by 7 bases, with 11 bases between the two germline ends. The sequence came from a man aged 35 to 69 with stage II lung adenocarcinoma. The sample here was PBMCs, taken before any cancer treatment. This chain connects TRBV11-2 to TRBJ1-5; TRBD1 might be the D (6 bases). The CDR3 coding sequence is TGTGCCAGCAGCTTAGGACCGGGGGCGCAGCCCCAGCATTTT. Translated, it gives CASSLGPGAQPQHF.